Below, 30 T cell receptor beta chains from the same sample are listed, as sequenced in a study of control samples from healthy donors and cancer patients. Assay: immunoSEQ multiplex PCR; the TCRdb copy retains only in-frame clones and omits some. The sample shows 100,000 to 150,000 clones, more than 75% of them seen only once. Sequencing used blood. These receptors were collected from a man under 40 in good health.

The chain has TRBV9 and TRBJ1-6, with TRBD1 as a possible D gene (5 bases). CDR1 and CDR2 (germline): SGDLS, YYNGEE. The CDR3 is 18 amino acids. Trimming removed 2 bases at V and 6 bases at J, with 21 bases between. The CDR3 coding sequence is TGTGCCAGCAGCGTGGGGACCCACCCCAGGGACGGTAATTCACCCCTCCACTTT. Translating it yields CASSVGTHPRDGNSPLHF.

The V gene is TRBV5-1, the J gene TRBJ1-1, with D maybe TRBD1 (5 bases). CDR3 length: 15 amino acids. Germline V gene sequence: CDR1 SGHRS, CDR2 YFSETQ. The V and J ends lost 0 bases and 1 base respectively, with 10 bases between them. The CDR3 spells CASSLAETANTEAFF. The CDR3 DNA sequence: TGCGCCAGCAGCTTGGCCGAGACAGCGAACACTGAAGCTTTCTTT.

The chain uses TRBV4-1 and TRBJ2-7; TRBD2 aligns across 8 bases. This CDR3 spans 12 amino acids. V lost 8 bases and J lost 6; bases outside the gene matches: 6. Germline V gives CDR1 MGHRA, CDR2 YSYEKL. The CDR3 nucleotides read TGCGCCAGCGAGAACCGGGGGGGCGAGCAGTACTTC. Translating gives CASENRGGEQYF.

This clone was counted once. Other DNA sequences within the sample encode an identical CDR3. The chain employs TRBV11-2 and TRBJ2-5, with D hard to call. The germline V gene has CDR1 SGHAT and CDR2 FQNNGV. Trimming stripped 1 base from V and 2 bases from J, with 8 bases between. The CDR3 runs to 14 residues. CDR3 region: CASSLGGRQETQYF. CDR3 bases: TGTGCCAGCAGCTTAGGAGGCAGGCAAGAGACCCAGTACTTC.

The V call is TRBV4-1, the J call TRBJ2-6; D uncertain. Per germline, CDR1 MGHRA and CDR2 YSYEKL. The CDR3 is made up of 15 amino acids. The V end was cut by 4 bases, the J end by 2 bases, with 9 bases between. CDR3 in amino acids: CASSPQTAGANVLTF. CDR3 DNA sequence: TGCGCCAGCAGCCCGCAGACGGCTGGGGCCAACGTCCTGACTTTC.

The chain is built from TRBV7-9 and TRBJ1-2; no firm D call. This CDR3 is 15 amino acids long. V lost 2 bases and J lost 6, with 16 bases in between. CDR1 and CDR2 from the germline V gene are SEHNR and FQNEAQ (reference sequence). CDR3 nucleotide sequence: TGTGCCAGCAGCTTAATTGGCGGGGAATCGGATGGCTACACCTTC. Residues: CASSLIGGESDGYTF.

The V and J genes are TRBV18 and TRBJ1-4; D is possibly TRBD1 (5 bases). This CDR3 has 15 residues. Per germline, CDR1 KGHSH and CDR2 LQKENI. V gave up 5 bases and J gave up 7 bases, with 17 bases separating them. The CDR3 DNA follows: TGTGCCAGCTCAACAGCAAGGGGCGAAAGTGAAAAACTGTTTTTT. It yields the protein CASSTARGESEKLFF.

This chain links TRBV5-1 with TRBJ2-7; D gene ambiguous. Germline V CDR1 and CDR2: SGHRS, YFSETQ. The CDR3 loop spans 16 amino acids. V was shortened by 4 bases and J by 2 bases, with 19 bases between the two germline ends. For the CDR3, the DNA is TGCGCCAGCAGCCCCGGAGCTGGTTCGCTCACCTACGAGCAGTACGTC. Protein: CASSPGAGSLTYEQYV.

This clone was observed once. V is TRBV7-9 and J is TRBJ2-1; TRBD2 is a possible D gene (5 bases). Trimming pared 4 bases from V and 3 bases from J, leaving 13 bases between. Per germline, CDR1 SEHNR and CDR2 FQNEAQ (reference sequence). This CDR3 region has 15 residues. The CDR3, as DNA: TGTGCCAGCAGCTCTACCGGGAAAGACTACAATGAGCAGTTCTTC. Its translation is CASSSTGKDYNEQFF.

The chain joins TRBV3-1 (or the pseudogene TRBV3-2) to TRBJ1-3, with D possibly being TRBD1 (6 bases). The V end lost 0 bases, the J end lost 5 bases, and 14 bases lay between the germline ends. There are 16 residues in the CDR3. CDR1 and CDR2 (germline): LGHDT, YNNKEL (reference sequence). Here the CDR3 reads CASSQDYRGARNTIYF. The DNA of the CDR3 is TGTGCCAGCAGCCAAGATTATCGGGGGGCCAGAAACACCATATATTTT.

The chain's CDR3 is CSVEGTGGRDTEAFF. Written as DNA, the CDR3 is TGCAGCGTTGAAGGGACAGGGGGTCGCGACACTGAAGCTTTCTTT. The chain employs TRBV29-1 and TRBJ1-1; TRBD1 agrees at 10 bases. Germline assignment: CDR1 SQVTM and CDR2 ANQGSEA. This CDR3 is built from 15 residues. Losses at the gene ends were 1 base for V and 3 bases for J; bases not matched to a gene: 5.

CDR3 residues: CASSRGPRTTETQYF. The CDR3, as DNA: TGTGCCAGCAGCCGTGGGCCTCGGACGACGGAGACCCAGTACTTC. This chain links TRBV6-5 with TRBJ2-5; D call uncertain. Germline V CDR1 and CDR2: MNHEY, SVGAGI. This CDR3 has 15 residues. V shed 6 bases and J shed 5 bases, with 19 bases lying between them.

CDR3 DNA: TGTGCCAGCAGTGAAATACTGCAGGGGGGCGAGCAGTTCTTC. This gives the protein CASSEILQGGEQFF. The chain joins TRBV28 to TRBJ2-1; TRBD1 is a possible D gene (7 bases). In germline, CDR1 is MDHEN, CDR2 SYDVKM. CDR3 length: 14 residues. V dropped 5 bases and J dropped 10 bases, with 18 bases sitting between them.

Only a few counts were recorded for this clone. The chain recombines TRBV5-1 with TRBJ1-5; D uncertain. V gave up 0 bases and J gave up 3 bases, with 10 bases separating them. The CDR3 has 15 amino acids. The germline gives CDR1 SGHRS, CDR2 YFSETQ. CDR3 coding DNA: TGCGCCAGCAGCTTGGTCTCGGGTTCCAATCAGCCCCAGCATTTT. Translating it yields CASSLVSGSNQPQHF.

The chain is built from TRBV4-1 and TRBJ1-1; TRBD1 might be the D (5 bases). Per the germline V gene, CDR1 is MGHRA and CDR2 is YSYEKL. The germline V and J ends were trimmed by 4 bases and 0 bases, with 15 bases remaining between them. This CDR3 region has 16 residues. The CDR3 coding sequence is TGCGCCAGCAGCCTTTATCAGGGACTCCTGAACACTGAAGCTTTCTTT. It specifies CASSLYQGLLNTEAFF.

This chain joins TRBV29-1 and TRBJ1-2; D unresolved. The CDR3 consists of 11 residues. V dropped 8 bases and J dropped 1 base, with 8 bases sitting between them. Germline CDR1 is SQVTM and CDR2 is ANQGSEA. The DNA for the CDR3 is TGCAGCCTTGGGGTTAACTATGGCTACACCTTC. Translation: CSLGVNYGYTF. Full variable domain (remainder filled in from reference TRBV29-1 and TRBJ1-2): SAVISQKPSRDICQRGTSLTIQCQVDSQVTMMFWYRQQPGQSLTLIATANQGSEATYESGFVIDKFPISRPNLTFSTLTVSNMSPEDSSIYLCSLGVNYGYTFGSGTRLTVV.

The chain joins TRBV27 to TRBJ2-3; no reliable D call. CDR1 and CDR2 from the germline V gene are MNHEY and SMNVEV (reference sequence). The V end lost 0 bases, the J end lost 2 bases, and 15 bases lay between the germline ends. The CDR3 sequence is 17 residues long. The CDR3 here is CASSLSGPRPYTDTQYF. In DNA form, the CDR3 reads TGTGCCAGCAGTTTATCGGGTCCTCGGCCCTACACAGATACGCAGTATTTT.

This clone was counted at least ten times. The sample has other DNA sequences that encode this CDR3 too. The V call is TRBV5-1, the J call TRBJ1-1; no firm D call. Germline assignment: CDR1 SGHRS and CDR2 YFSETQ. V was shortened by 0 bases and J by 1 base, with 7 bases between the two germline ends. The CDR3 is 14 amino acids. As DNA, the CDR3 is TGCGCCAGCAGCTTGGAAGGTCGGAACACTGAAGCTTTCTTT. Translating it yields CASSLEGRNTEAFF.

This chain connects TRBV10-3 to TRBJ2-5; TRBD2 matches 10 bases. With 2 bases clipped from V and 4 bases from J, the junction kept 4 bases outside the gene matches. Germline V gene data show CDR1 as ENHRY and CDR2 as SYGVKD. CDR3 length: 15 residues. In DNA, the CDR3 is TGTGCCATCAGTGAGACTAGCGGGGTTGGAGAGACCCAGTACTTC. It is translated as CAISETSGVGETQYF.

The rearrangement joins TRBV19 to TRBJ1-2; D is uncertain. The CDR3 is 14 residues long. V dropped 5 bases and J dropped 3 bases, with 13 bases sitting between them. CDR1 and CDR2 (germline): LNHDA, SQIVND (reference sequence). CDR3 loop: CASSGRTGYYGYTF. CDR3 DNA sequence: TGTGCCAGTAGTGGGCGGACTGGGTACTATGGCTACACCTTC.

The chain combines TRBV3-1 (or the pseudogene TRBV3-2) with TRBJ2-3; D could derive from TRBD1 or TRBD2 (5 bases each). The V and J ends lost 1 base and 3 bases respectively, with 17 bases between them. CDR3 size: 17 residues. Germline loops: CDR1 LGHDT, CDR2 YNNKEL (reference sequence). CDR3 protein: CASSQALRGLGTDTQYF. The DNA of the CDR3 is TGTGCCAGCAGCCAAGCGTTGAGGGGCCTTGGGACAGATACGCAGTATTTT.

V usage is TRBV10-3 and J usage is TRBJ2-4; 9 bases match TRBD1. The germline V gene encodes CDR1 ENHRY and CDR2 SYGVKD. V shed 5 bases, J shed 7 bases, and the junction held 6 bases outside the gene matches. The CDR3 covers 14 residues. The CDR3 nucleotides read TGTGCCATCAGTCAAGGGACAGGGAGGAACATTCAGTACTTC. Translation gives CAISQGTGRNIQYF.

This rearrangement joins TRBV15 to TRBJ2-1; D is possibly TRBD1 (6 bases). Germline V gives CDR1 LNHNV, CDR2 YYDKDF (reference sequence). The CDR3 extends over 15 amino acids. V was trimmed by 0 bases and J by 8 bases, leaving 14 bases between them. The CDR3, as DNA: TGTGCCACCAGCAGAGATACGGGCACAGGGTATGAGCAGTTCTTC. This codes for CATSRDTGTGYEQFF.

The J gene is TRBJ2-1, the V gene TRBV6-6; no clear D gene. V gave up 2 bases and J gave up 4 bases, with 6 bases separating them. There are 13 residues in the CDR3. Germline V gives CDR1 MNHNY, CDR2 SVGAGI (reference sequence). The CDR3 loop is CASSYERYNEQFF. For the CDR3, the DNA is TGTGCCAGCAGTTACGAACGATACAATGAGCAGTTCTTC.

The chain employs TRBV7-8 and TRBJ1-5; 10 nucleotides line up with TRBD1. V was clipped by 8 bases and J by 2 bases; unmatched bases: 12. Germline lookup yields CDR1 SGHVS and CDR2 FQNEAQ. CDR3 length equals 17 residues. The CDR3 nucleotides are TGTGCCAGCGGACCCGGGACAGGGGAATGGGGCAATCAGCCCCAGCATTTT. This sequence encodes CASGPGTGEWGNQPQHF.

V usage is TRBV5-1 and J usage is TRBJ1-2; unclear D gene. The germline V gene has CDR1 SGHRS and CDR2 YFSETQ. This CDR3 contains 16 residues. Trimming took 3 bases from V and 2 from J, leaving 17 bases between them. Here the CDR3 reads CASSYSPGEANYGYTF. The DNA of the CDR3 is TGCGCCAGCAGCTACTCCCCCGGGGAGGCGAACTATGGCTACACCTTC.

V and J are TRBV30 and TRBJ2-1; TRBD1 agrees at 11 bases. The CDR3 sequence is 15 residues long. The germline V gene encodes CDR1 GTSNPN and CDR2 SVGIG (reference sequence). V gave up 2 bases and J gave up 3 bases; unmatched junction bases: 3. CDR3: CAWSPGTGGYNEQFF. In nucleotides, the CDR3 is TGTGCCTGGAGTCCCGGGACAGGGGGCTACAATGAGCAGTTCTTC.

This chain joins TRBV6-5 and TRBJ2-7, with D maybe TRBD1 (5 bases). The ends were cut back, 8 bases at V and 3 bases at J, with 14 bases in the middle. CDR1 is MNHEY, CDR2 SVGAGI, per germline. The CDR3 length is 13 residues. CDR3 coding DNA: TGTGCCAGCGATGGGGCCGATAACTACGAGCAGTACTTC. This gives the protein CASDGADNYEQYF.

The chain is built from TRBV28 and TRBJ1-2; 10 nucleotides align to TRBD1. Trimming at V came to 11 bases and at J to 3 bases, leaving 3 bases not matched to a gene. The CDR3 spans 12 residues. Germline CDR1 is MDHEN and CDR2 is SYDVKM. The CDR3 sequence: CAGGQGYYGYTF. CDR3 in DNA: TGTGCCGGGGGACAGGGGTACTATGGCTACACCTTC.

Here the CDR3 DNA reads TGTGCCAGCAGCTTGCCCGGTAACACTGAAGCTTTCTTT. It yields the protein CASSLPGNTEAFF. The V and J genes are TRBV5-4 and TRBJ1-1; D uncertain. Germline V gene sequence: CDR1 SGHNT, CDR2 YYREEE (reference sequence). V shed 1 base and J shed 2 bases, with 6 bases lying between them. This CDR3 has 13 amino acids.